The 13 T cell receptor beta chains listed next were all sequenced from one sample in a study of T cell responses to AZD1222 COVID-19 vaccine. Sequencing was performed with immunoSEQ multiplex PCR; in TCRdb, only in-frame clones are kept and a portion is missing. The sample carries approximately 120,000 clones, approximately 89% recorded once. This specimen consisted of peripheral blood, obtained 28 days after the second AZD1222 dose. The receptors shown here come from an adult who received the AZD1222 COVID-19 vaccine.

This clone was seen once. This chain links TRBV5-1 with TRBJ1-2, with TRBD1 as a possible D gene (6 bases). In germline, CDR1 is SGHRS, CDR2 YFSETQ. CDR3 length: 15 residues. V shed 4 bases and J shed 7 bases, with 20 bases lying between them. CDR3 residues: CASSERQGGFLGYTF. The DNA of the CDR3 is TGCGCCAGCAGCGAGAGACAAGGGGGTTTTCTTGGCTACACCTTC.

This sequence joins TRBV21-1 and TRBJ1-5; TRBD1, as called in the table, went unchecked against the DNA. TRBV21-1 constitutes a pseudogene. The CDR3 extends over 14 amino acids. CDR3 bases: TGTGCCAGCAGCAAAGTCAGGGGGGAAAAGCCCCAGCATTTT. Translation gives CASSKVRGEKPQHF.

The chain joins TRBV18 to TRBJ1-2; D unresolved. CDR1 is KGHSH and CDR2 is LQKENI in the germline V gene. The CDR3 runs to 12 residues. V lost 6 bases and J lost 4, with 9 bases in between. The CDR3 spells CASSPDAYGYTF. The CDR3 DNA follows: TGTGCCAGCTCGCCGGACGCCTATGGCTACACCTTC.

This clone was counted a single time. The CDR3 DNA reads TGTGCCAGCAGTGACACGATGGGGCGTAATGAGCAGTTCTTC. This translates into CASSDTMGRNEQFF. The V call is TRBV6-1, the J call TRBJ2-1; the D gene is possibly TRBD1 (5 bases). The CDR3 runs 14 residues. Trimming took off 3 bases at V and 7 bases at J, with 13 bases between the two ends. Per germline, CDR1 MNHNS and CDR2 SASEGT.

The J gene is TRBJ2-7, the V gene TRBV18, with D uncertain. V was clipped by 3 bases and J by 0 bases, with 9 bases between them. This CDR3 region has 14 residues. Per the germline V gene, CDR1 is KGHSH and CDR2 is LQKENI. CDR3 region: CASSPAESSYEQYF. The CDR3 region has the DNA TGTGCCAGCTCACCGGCAGAGAGCTCCTACGAGCAGTACTTC.

The V and J genes are TRBV30 and TRBJ2-2; D call uncertain. The V end was cut by 4 bases, the J end by 2 bases, with 11 bases between. The CDR3 is made up of 14 amino acids. Germline assignment: CDR1 GTSNPN and CDR2 SVGIG (reference sequence). The CDR3 region is CAWIGLRNTGELFF. CDR3 sequence (DNA): TGTGCCTGGATCGGGCTCCGAAACACCGGGGAGCTGTTTTTT.

This chain uses TRBV9 with TRBJ1-5, with unresolved D. CDR1 is SGDLS and CDR2 is YYNGEE in the germline V gene. The CDR3 totals 12 residues. Trimming cost V 0 bases and J 10 bases, with 8 bases left between them. The CDR3 DNA is TGTGCCAGCAGCGTAGGGTTGGGTCCCCAGCATTTT. Protein product: CASSVGLGPQHF.

The DNA for the CDR3 is TGTGCCAGCAGCTTAGGTTTCGCAGGGGGCGTCTATGGCTACACCTTC. Its protein is CASSLGFAGGVYGYTF. This chain connects TRBV11-2 to TRBJ1-2; 8 nucleotides match TRBD1. Looked up from germline, CDR1 is SGHAT and CDR2 is FQNNGV. The length of the CDR3 is 16 residues. J lost 4 bases, V lost 1 base, and 8 bases had no gene match. Full variable domain (rest looked up from reference TRBV11-2 and TRBJ1-2): EAGVAQSPRYKIIEKRQSVAFWCNPISGHATLYWYQQILGQGPKLLIQFQNNGVVDDSQLPKDRFSAERLKGVDSTLKIQPAKLEDSAVYLCASSLGFAGGVYGYTFGSGTRLTVV.

The chain has TRBV7-9 and TRBJ1-1; D is unresolved. Germline CDR1 is SEHNR and CDR2 is FQNEAQ (reference sequence). Trimming stripped 5 bases from V and 3 bases from J, with 13 bases between. The CDR3 covers 14 residues. DNA for the CDR3: TGTGCCAGCAGCCTTACCGGACCCCACACTGAAGCTTTCTTT. The encoded protein is CASSLTGPHTEAFF.

This clone was counted only a few times. This chain joins TRBV10-3 and TRBJ1-3; D not certain. Germline V lookup: CDR1 ENHRY, CDR2 SYGVKD. This CDR3 spans 15 amino acids. Trimming stripped 10 bases from V and 4 bases from J, with 20 bases between. CDR3 region: CATREVARLGNTIYF. CDR3 coding DNA: TGTGCCACCCGAGAGGTAGCTCGCCTGGGAAACACCATATATTTT.

The V gene is TRBV6-5, the J gene TRBJ2-3; D might be TRBD2 (6 bases). Trimming removed 7 bases at V and 0 bases at J, with 14 bases between. From germline, CDR1 is MNHEY and CDR2 SVGAGI. The CDR3 sequence is 15 residues long. The DNA for the CDR3 is TGTGCCAGCAAACCCCCGGGGGTCAGCACAGATACGCAGTATTTT. Protein product: CASKPPGVSTDTQYF.

The chain carries TRBV6-5 and TRBJ2-7; D might be TRBD1 or TRBD2, each matching 6 bases. The CDR3 sequence is 14 residues long. V lost 6 bases to trimming and J lost 0 bases, with 12 bases between them. Germline V lookup: CDR1 MNHEY, CDR2 SVGAGI. The CDR3 loop is CASSKGGSSYEQYF. CDR3 in DNA: TGTGCCAGCAGCAAGGGGGGTAGCTCCTACGAGCAGTACTTC.

The gene calls are TRBV7-8 and TRBJ2-3, with D unresolved. The ends were cut back, 1 base at V and 4 bases at J, with 3 bases in the middle. Germline CDR1 SGHVS, CDR2 FQNEAQ. This CDR3 region has 12 residues. The CDR3 protein is CASSLVPDTQYF. Written as DNA, the CDR3 is TGTGCCAGCAGCTTAGTCCCAGATACGCAGTATTTT.